Presented here are 9 T cell receptor beta chains from one specimen sequenced in a study of EBV T-cell therapy then PD-1 blockade in nasopharyngeal carcinoma. Their antigens are not known. Treatment defined: AdE1-LMPpoly-expanded autologous EBV-specific T-cell therapy followed by anti-PD-1 nivolumab. Assay: immunoSEQ multiplex PCR; the TCRdb copy retains only in-frame clones and omits some. The sample lists about 19,000 clones; approximately 81% were seen once. The material sequenced was CD8+ T cells from blood, taken at roughly day 33 from a patient whose treatment included autologous EBV-specific T cells and nivolumab. The receptor source for this set is a man aged 40-55 years with nasopharyngeal carcinoma.

The gene calls are TRBV6-2 or TRBV6-3 and TRBJ2-1; D possibly corresponds to TRBD2 (6 bases). CDR1 and CDR2 (germline): MNHEY, SVGEGT. V was pared by 6 bases and J by 3 bases, with 15 bases between. The CDR3 spans 15 residues. CDR3: CASSRDRGFYNEQFF. DNA of the CDR3: TGTGCCAGCAGCAGGGACCGGGGGTTCTACAATGAGCAGTTCTTC.

The gene calls are TRBV9 and TRBJ2-5; 11 positions agree with TRBD2. The J segment lost 6 bases and the V segment lost 3 bases, leaving 10 bases of the junction unmatched. This CDR3 region has 16 residues. Per germline, CDR1 SGDLS and CDR2 YYNGEE. The CDR3 is CASSEDSGGATKTQYF. The CDR3 region has the DNA TGTGCCAGCAGCGAGGATAGCGGGGGGGCCACAAAGACCCAGTACTTC.

V and J are TRBV7-9 and TRBJ1-4; 9 bases fit TRBD1. In germline, CDR1 is SEHNR, CDR2 FQNEAQ (reference sequence). The CDR3 length is 16 residues. Unmatched junction bases numbered 12, after V lost 5 bases and J lost 8 bases. CDR3 coding DNA: TGTGCCAGCAGCACGTCTTACAGGGGGCCACGGGAAAAACTGTTTTTT. This encodes CASSTSYRGPREKLFF. The full variable domain, in which reference TRBV7-9 and TRBJ1-4 provide the parts outside the CDR3, is DTGVSQNPRHKITKRGQNVTFRCDPISEHNRLYWYRQTLGQGPEFLTYFQNEAQLEKSRLLSDRFSAERPKGSFSTLEIQRTEQGDSAMYLCASSTSYRGPREKLFFGSGTQLSVL.

The chain joins TRBV7-2 to TRBJ1-1; 7 bases fit TRBD1. Germline values: CDR1 SGHTA, CDR2 FQGNSA. The CDR3 runs to 14 residues. Unmatched junction bases numbered 7, after V lost 6 bases and J lost 3 bases. The CDR3, as DNA: TGTGCCAGCAGAAGAGGTGGGACAGACACTGAAGCTTTCTTT. Translated, it gives CASRRGGTDTEAFF. Variable domain in full (rest from reference TRBV7-2 and TRBJ1-1): GAGVSQSPSNKVTEKGKDVELRCDPISGHTALYWYRQSLGQGLEFLIYFQGNSAPDKSGLPSDRFSAERTGGSVSTLTIQRTQQEDSAVYLCASRRGGTDTEAFFGQGTRLTVV.

The chain recombines TRBV9 with TRBJ2-1; D is undetermined. The CDR3 covers 17 residues. Germline-derived CDR1 and CDR2 are SGDLS and YYNGEE. V lost 7 bases, J lost 6 bases, and 26 bases lay in between. CDR3 bases: TGTGCCAGCCTACCCTATGCATGGCCGACCGAAGGCAATGAGCAGTTCTTC. It codes for CASLPYAWPTEGNEQFF. The variable domain in full, completed from reference TRBV9 and TRBJ2-1, reads DSGVTQTPKHLITATGQRVTLRCSPRSGDLSVYWYQQSLDQGLQFLIQYYNGEERAKGNILERFSAQQFPDLHSELNLSSLELGDSALYFCASLPYAWPTEGNEQFFGPGTRLTVL.

The V call is TRBV6-4, the J call TRBJ2-1; D is ambiguous. This CDR3 has 13 amino acids. The germline V gene has CDR1 MRHNA and CDR2 SNTAGT. The V and J ends lost 10 bases and 2 bases respectively, with 12 bases between them. The CDR3 spells CATSGTPYNEQFF. The CDR3 DNA reads as TGTGCCACCTCTGGCACACCCTACAATGAGCAGTTCTTC.

The rearrangement links TRBV2 to TRBJ2-2; tentatively, D is TRBD2 (6 bases). The V end lost 4 bases, the J end lost 0 bases, and 9 bases lay between the germline ends. The germline V gene encodes CDR1 SNHLY and CDR2 FYNNEI. This CDR3 spans 15 amino acids. The CDR3 spells CASSGGLSNTGELFF. CDR3 nucleotides: TGTGCCAGCAGTGGGGGACTTTCGAACACCGGGGAGCTGTTTTTT.

The chain recombines TRBV5-1 with TRBJ1-4; tentatively, D is TRBD1 (6 bases). The CDR3 extends over 14 amino acids. Germline loops: CDR1 SGHRS, CDR2 YFSETQ. V was pared by 7 bases and J by 7 bases, with 17 bases between. CDR3 residues: CASSPGGRSEKLFF. CDR3 in DNA: TGCGCCAGCTCCCCCGGGGGGCGTAGTGAAAAACTGTTTTTT.

V and J are TRBV12-5 and TRBJ2-1; 10 bases agree with TRBD2. The germline gives CDR1 LGHNT, CDR2 FRNRAP. The length of the CDR3 is 13 residues. Trimming at V came to 3 bases and at J to 7 bases, leaving 0 bases not matched to a gene. In DNA form, the CDR3 reads TGTGCTAGTGGTTTTAGCGGGGGGAATGAGCAGTTCTTC. It translates to CASGFSGGNEQFF.